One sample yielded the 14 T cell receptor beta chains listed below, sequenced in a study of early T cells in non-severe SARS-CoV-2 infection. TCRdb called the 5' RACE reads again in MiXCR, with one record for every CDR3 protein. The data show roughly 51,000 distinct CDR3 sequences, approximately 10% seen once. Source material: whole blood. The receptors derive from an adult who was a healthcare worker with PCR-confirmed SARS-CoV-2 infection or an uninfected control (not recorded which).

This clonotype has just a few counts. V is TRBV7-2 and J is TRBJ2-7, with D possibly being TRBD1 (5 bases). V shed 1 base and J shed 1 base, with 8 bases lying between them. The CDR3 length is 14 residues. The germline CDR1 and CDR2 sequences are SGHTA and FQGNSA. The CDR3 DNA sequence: TGTGCCAGCAGCTTAGTTGGGGCTTCCTACGAGCAGTACTTC. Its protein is CASSLVGASYEQYF. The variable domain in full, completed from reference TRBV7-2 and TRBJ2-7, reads GAGVSQSPSNKVTEKGKDVELRCDPISGHTALYWYRQSLGQGLEFLIYFQGNSAPDKSGLPSDRFSAERTGGSVSTLTIQRTQQEDSAVYLCASSLVGASYEQYFGPGTRLTVT.

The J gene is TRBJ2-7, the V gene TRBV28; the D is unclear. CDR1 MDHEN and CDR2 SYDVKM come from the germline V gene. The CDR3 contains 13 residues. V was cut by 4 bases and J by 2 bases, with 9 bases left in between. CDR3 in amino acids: CASSWAHPYEQYF. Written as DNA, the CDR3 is TGTGCCAGCAGTTGGGCTCATCCCTACGAGCAGTACTTC.

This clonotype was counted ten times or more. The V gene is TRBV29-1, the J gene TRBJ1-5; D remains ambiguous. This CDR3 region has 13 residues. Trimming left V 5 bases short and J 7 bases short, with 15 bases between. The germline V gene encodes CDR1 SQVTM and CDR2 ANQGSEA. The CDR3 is CSVSQSPGQPQHF. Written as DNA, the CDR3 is TGCAGCGTTAGCCAGAGTCCGGGGCAGCCCCAGCATTTT.

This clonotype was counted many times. In nucleotides, the CDR3 is TGCAGCGTTGAAAGCGGCAACCGGGATACGCAGTATTTT. It translates to CSVESGNRDTQYF. The chain recombines TRBV29-1 with TRBJ2-3; a possible D gene is TRBD2 (5 bases). The CDR3 loop spans 13 amino acids. The germline V gene encodes CDR1 SQVTM and CDR2 ANQGSEA. Trimming pared 2 bases from V and 6 bases from J, leaving 12 bases between.

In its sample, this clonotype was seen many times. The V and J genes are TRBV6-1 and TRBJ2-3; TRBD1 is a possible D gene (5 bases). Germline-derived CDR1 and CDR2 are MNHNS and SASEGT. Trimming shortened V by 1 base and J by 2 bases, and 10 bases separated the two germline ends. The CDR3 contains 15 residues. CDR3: CASSEGQRITDTQYF. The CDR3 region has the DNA TGTGCCAGCAGTGAAGGACAGAGGATCACAGATACGCAGTATTTT.

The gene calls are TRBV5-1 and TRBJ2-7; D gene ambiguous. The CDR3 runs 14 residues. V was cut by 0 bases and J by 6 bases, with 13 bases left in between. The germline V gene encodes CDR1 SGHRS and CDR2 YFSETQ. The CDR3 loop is CASSLEVGPFEQYF. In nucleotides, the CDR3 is TGCGCCAGCAGCTTGGAGGTAGGACCTTTCGAGCAGTACTTC.

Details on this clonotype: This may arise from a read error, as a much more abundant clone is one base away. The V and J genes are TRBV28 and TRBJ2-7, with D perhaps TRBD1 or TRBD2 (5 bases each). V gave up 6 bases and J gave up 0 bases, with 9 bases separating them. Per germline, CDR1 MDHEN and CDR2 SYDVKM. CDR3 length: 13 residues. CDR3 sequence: CASSPGSSYEQYF. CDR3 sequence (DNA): TGTGCCAGCAGCCCAGGGAGCTCCTACGAGCAGTACTTC.

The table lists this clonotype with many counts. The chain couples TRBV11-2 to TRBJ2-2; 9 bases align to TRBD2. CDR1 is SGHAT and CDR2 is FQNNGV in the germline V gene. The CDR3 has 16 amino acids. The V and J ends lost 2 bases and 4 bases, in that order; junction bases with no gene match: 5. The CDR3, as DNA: TGTGCCAGCAGCTTAACAGCGGGGGGAGGCACCGGGGAGCTGTTTTTT. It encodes CASSLTAGGGTGELFF. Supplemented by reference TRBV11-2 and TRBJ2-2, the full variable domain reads EAGVAQSPRYKIIEKRQSVAFWCNPISGHATLYWYQQILGQGPKLLIQFQNNGVVDDSQLPKDRFSAERLKGVDSTLKIQPAKLEDSAVYLCASSLTAGGGTGELFFGEGSRLTVL.

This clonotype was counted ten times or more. CDR3 bases: TGCAGTGCTGCCACAGGGAGAGGCTATGGCTACACCTTC. This codes for CSAATGRGYGYTF. The chain has TRBV20-1 and TRBJ1-2; a possible D gene is TRBD1 (6 bases). From germline, CDR1 is DFQATT and CDR2 SNEGSKA (reference sequence). V lost 5 bases and J 4 bases, leaving 14 bases between the germline ends. This CDR3 spans 13 amino acids.

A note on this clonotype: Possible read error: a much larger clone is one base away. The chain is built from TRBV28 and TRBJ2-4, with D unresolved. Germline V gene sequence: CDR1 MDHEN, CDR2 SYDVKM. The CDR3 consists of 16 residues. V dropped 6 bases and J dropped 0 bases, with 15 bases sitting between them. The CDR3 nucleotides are TGTGCCAGCAGCCCGACGCGACACCCAGCCAAAAACATTCAGTACTTC. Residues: CASSPTRHPAKNIQYF.

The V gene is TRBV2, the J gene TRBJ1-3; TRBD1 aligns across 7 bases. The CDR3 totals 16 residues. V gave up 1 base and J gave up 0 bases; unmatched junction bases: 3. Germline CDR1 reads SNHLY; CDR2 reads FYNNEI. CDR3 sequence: CASSEVGQSSGNTIYF. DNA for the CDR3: TGTGCCAGCAGTGAAGTGGGACAGTCCTCTGGAAACACCATATATTTT. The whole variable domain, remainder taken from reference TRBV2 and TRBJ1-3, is EPEVTQTPSHQVTQMGQEVILRCVPISNHLYFYWYRQILGQKVEFLVSFYNNEISEKSEIFDDQFSVERPDGSNFTLKIRSTKLEDSAMYFCASSEVGQSSGNTIYFGEGSWLTVV.

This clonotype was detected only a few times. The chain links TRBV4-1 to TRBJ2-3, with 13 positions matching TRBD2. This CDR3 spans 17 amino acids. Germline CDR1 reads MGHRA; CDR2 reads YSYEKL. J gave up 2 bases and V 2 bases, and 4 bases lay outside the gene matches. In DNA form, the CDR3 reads TGCGCCAGCAGCCAACTACTAGCGGGGGGGTTCACAGATACGCAGTATTTT. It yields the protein CASSQLLAGGFTDTQYF.

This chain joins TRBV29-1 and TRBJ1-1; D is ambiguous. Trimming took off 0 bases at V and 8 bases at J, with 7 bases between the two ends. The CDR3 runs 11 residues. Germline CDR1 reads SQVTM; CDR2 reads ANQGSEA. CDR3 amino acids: CSVEDSVEAFF. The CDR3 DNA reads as TGCAGCGTTGAAGATAGCGTAGAAGCTTTCTTT.

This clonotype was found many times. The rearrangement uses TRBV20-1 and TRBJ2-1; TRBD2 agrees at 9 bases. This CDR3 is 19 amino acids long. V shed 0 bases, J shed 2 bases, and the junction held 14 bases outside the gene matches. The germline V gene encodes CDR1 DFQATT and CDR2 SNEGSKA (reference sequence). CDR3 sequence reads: CSARDRLAGAGRTYNEQFF. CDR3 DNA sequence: TGCAGTGCTAGAGATAGATTAGCGGGGGCCGGCCGCACCTACAATGAGCAGTTCTTC.